The 11 T cell receptor beta chains below come from one sample, sequenced in a study of T cells in narcolepsy. The assay was immunoSEQ multiplex PCR, and TCRdb's table has in-frame clones only and misses some. The sample comprises roughly 3,100 clones, around 62% of which are singletons, and approximately 57% rests with the top ten. Sequenced sample: CD45RA- memory CD8+ T cells from PBMCs. The receptors derive from a human donor with narcolepsy.

The chain couples TRBV9 to TRBJ2-3; D is uncertain. Trimming took 5 bases from V and 2 from J, leaving 12 bases between them. CDR1 and CDR2 from the germline V gene are SGDLS and YYNGEE. The CDR3 runs 14 residues. CDR3 sequence reads: CASSDGVNTDTQYF. CDR3 DNA: TGTGCCAGCAGTGATGGGGTCAACACAGATACGCAGTATTTT.

V usage is TRBV5-6 and J usage is TRBJ1-5; possible D gene TRBD1, 5 bases. CDR1 SGHDT and CDR2 YYEEEE come from the germline V gene. V shed 4 bases and J shed 3 bases, with 11 bases lying between them. CDR3 size: 14 residues. DNA of the CDR3: TGTGCCAGCAGCACGGGGACCTACAATCAGCCCCAGCATTTT. Residues: CASSTGTYNQPQHF.

The J gene is TRBJ2-5, the V gene TRBV4-3, with D perhaps matching TRBD1 (7 bases). Trimming cost V 4 bases and J 5 bases, with 20 bases left between them. Germline-derived CDR1 and CDR2 are LGHNA and YSLEER. The CDR3 totals 16 residues. The CDR3 here is CASSPGGAPSGETQYF. The CDR3 nucleotides are TGCGCCAGCAGCCCAGGGGGAGCGCCCAGCGGGGAGACCCAGTACTTC.

The chain employs TRBV11-2 and TRBJ2-5; 12 bases are shared with TRBD2. V was pared by 1 base and J by 5 bases, with 8 bases of the junction left unmatched. Germline lookup yields CDR1 SGHAT and CDR2 FQNNGV. The CDR3 contains 17 residues. This CDR3 is CASSLGPSGGAAETQYF. CDR3 bases: TGTGCCAGCAGCTTAGGGCCTAGCGGGGGGGCCGCGGAGACCCAGTACTTC.

This chain connects TRBV7-9 to TRBJ2-3, with D possibly TRBD1 on 6 matching bases. CDR3 size: 15 residues. The V gene's germline CDR1 is SEHNR and CDR2 FQNEAQ (reference sequence). Trimming shortened V by 5 bases and J by 0 bases, and 12 bases separated the two germline ends. The CDR3 reads CASSPRTASTDTQYF. The CDR3 DNA reads as TGTGCCAGCAGCCCCCGGACAGCTAGCACAGATACGCAGTATTTT.

The chain links TRBV10-3 to TRBJ2-7, with D maybe TRBD2 (5 bases). The CDR3 sequence is 15 residues long. Trimming left V 0 bases short and J 5 bases short, with 14 bases between. Looked up from germline, CDR1 is ENHRY and CDR2 is SYGVKD. CDR3 DNA sequence: TGTGCCATCAGTGAGTCCACTCTTTGGAGGCACGAGCAGTACTTC. It codes for CAISESTLWRHEQYF.

The chain employs TRBV5-5 and TRBJ2-7; D might be TRBD1 (5 bases). Germline values: CDR1 SGHKS, CDR2 YYEKEE (reference sequence). The CDR3 consists of 13 residues. Between the trimmed V and J ends, which lost 5 bases and 3 bases, there was a span of 12 bases. Here the CDR3 reads CASSYDSNYEQYF. The CDR3 DNA reads as TGTGCCAGCAGTTACGACAGCAACTACGAGCAGTACTTC.

In the case of this clone: Within the sample, other DNA sequences also encode this same CDR3. This chain joins TRBV7-6 and TRBJ2-3; the D gene could be TRBD1 or TRBD2 (6 bases each). Per germline, CDR1 SGHVS and CDR2 FNYEAQ. This CDR3 spans 14 amino acids. Trimming took off 2 bases at V and 6 bases at J, with 12 bases between the two ends. The CDR3 DNA reads TGTGCCAGCAGCTTAAGGGGGGCGGGGGATACGCAGTATTTT. This encodes CASSLRGAGDTQYF.

This clone is medium-sized in the sample. The chain uses TRBV2 and TRBJ1-6; 12 bases match TRBD1. The CDR3 is 17 residues long. The V gene end was trimmed by 8 bases and the J gene end by 6 bases; junction bases not matched to a gene: 11. Germline V gives CDR1 SNHLY, CDR2 FYNNEI. The CDR3 is CASGAGTGGIVNSPLHF. Here the CDR3 DNA reads TGTGCCAGCGGGGCAGGGACAGGGGGCATAGTTAATTCACCCCTCCACTTT.

In regard to this clone: Other DNA sequences in this sample translate to the same CDR3. The gene calls are TRBV4-1 and TRBJ2-1; perhaps TRBD1 as D (6 bases). This CDR3 has 12 amino acids. In germline, CDR1 is MGHRA, CDR2 YSYEKL. V lost 8 bases, J lost 4 bases, and 9 bases lay in between. CDR3 in amino acids: CASSDRYNEQFF. DNA of the CDR3: TGCGCCAGCTCGGACAGATACAATGAGCAGTTCTTC.

V gene TRBV7-9 combines with J gene TRBJ2-3; 7 nucleotides match TRBD1. The CDR3 has 16 residues. Germline trimming cut 3 bases from V and 0 bases from J; bases unmatched to any gene: 6. The germline V gene encodes CDR1 SEHNR and CDR2 FQNEAQ (reference sequence). Written as DNA, the CDR3 is TGTGCCAGCAGCTTCGACAGGGACCCTAGCACAGATACGCAGTATTTT. As protein: CASSFDRDPSTDTQYF.